These T cell receptor beta chains were read from a single sample in a study of blood T cell repertoires in COVID-19. Profiling relied on immunoSEQ multiplex PCR, and the TCRdb table lists in-frame clones only, not all of them. The sample carries about 73,000 clones, 70% to 85% recorded once. The specimen sequenced was peripheral blood. The receptor source for this set is an older woman with acute or convalescent COVID-19. Both conserved end residues are part of each CDR3. The D gene is left open where the match is weak. Only part of the rows carry a size: once, few, many, or a class if the clone is expanded.

j_gene | d_gene | v_gene | abundance | CDR3nt | CDR3aa
TRBJ1-1 | . | TRBV30 | few | TGTGCCTGGAGTGTTCGGGCTGAAGCTTTCTTT | CAWSVRAEAFF
TRBJ1-1 | TRBD1 | TRBV30 | . | TGTGCCTGGAGTTCGGACAGGGGGAGTGAGGGAGCTTTCTTT | CAWSSDRGSEGAFF
TRBJ2-7 | . | TRBV11-2 | . | TGTGCCAGCAGCTTAACTAAGACTGGAAACTACGAGCAGTACTTC | CASSLTKTGNYEQYF
TRBJ2-5 | . | TRBV29-1 | . | TGCAGCGTTGAGATACTACCATGGACCCAGTACTTC | CSVEILPWTQYF
TRBJ2-3 | . | TRBV27 | . | TGTGCCAGCAGTTTATTCCGGGAGACAGATACGCAGTATTTT | CASSLFRETDTQYF
TRBJ2-2 | . | TRBV5-4 | . | TGTGCCAGCAGACTAGGAGTGGGGACCGGGGAGCTGTTTTTT | CASRLGVGTGELFF
TRBJ2-7 | . | TRBV6-1 | . | TGTGCCAGCAGTGAACGTAGCGGATTATACGTCTACGAGCAGTACTTC | CASSERSGLYVYEQYF
TRBJ2-3 | TRBD2 | TRBV28 | . | TGTGCCATCGGGGGGAACACAGATACGCAGTATTTT | CAIGGNTDTQYF
TRBJ1-5 | TRBD1 | TRBV2 | . | TGTGCCAGCAGTGTAAGTCGTGAAGGGGGCCAGCCCCAGCATTTT | CASSVSREGGQPQHF
TRBJ2-1 | . | TRBV4-1 | once | TGCGCCAGCAGCCGGGGGCCCGATAGTGAGCAGTTCTTC | CASSRGPDSEQFF
TRBJ1-1 | TRBD1 | TRBV11-2 | . | TGTGCCAGCAGCTTAGGGTTGGGACAGGCAGCGATAGGGAACACTGAAGCTTTCTTT | CASSLGLGQAAIGNTEAFF
TRBJ2-3 | TRBD1 | TRBV7-2 | once | TGTGCCAGCAGCCGCGGACAGGGCACAGATACGCAGTATTTT | CASSRGQGTDTQYF
TRBJ1-3 | TRBD1 | TRBV19 | . | TGTGCCAGTAGAACAGGGGGTCCTGGAAACACCATATATTTT | CASRTGGPGNTIYF
TRBJ2-3 | . | TRBV7-6 | . | TGTGCCAGCAGCTTAGCCAGGGGCACCACAGATACGCAGTATTTT | CASSLARGTTDTQYF
TRBJ2-7 | TRBD1 | TRBV7-8 | once | TGTGCCAGCCAACCGGGGACAGGGGGCTACGAGCAGTACTTC | CASQPGTGGYEQYF
TRBJ1-2 | TRBD1 | TRBV9 | . | TGTGCCAGCAGCGCCTCCGTTAGGACAGGGGTTTATGGCTACACCTTC | CASSASVRTGVYGYTF
TRBJ2-1 | . | TRBV27 | . | TGTGCCAGCAGTTTACCCCTATCCTTTGAGCAGTTCTTC | CASSLPLSFEQFF
TRBJ1-2 | TRBD1 | TRBV6-5 | once | TGTGCCAGCAGTCCGACAGGGGACTATGGCTACACCTTC | CASSPTGDYGYTF
TRBJ1-2 | . | TRBV29-1 | . | TGCAGCAGCAGGACAGAGAACTATGGCTACACCTTC | CSSRTENYGYTF
TRBJ2-3 | . | TRBV19 | . | TGTGCCAGTAGTATAGGACAGGCGGAGACGCAGTATTTT | CASSIGQAETQYF
TRBJ2-5 | . | TRBV28 | . | TGTGCCAGCAGTGAACAGGGGACCCAGTACTTC | CASSEQGTQYF
TRBJ1-2 | . | TRBV28 | . | TGTGCCAGCAGTTCAAGGCGGGGGGTTAACTATGGCTACACCTTC | CASSSRRGVNYGYTF
TRBJ2-1 | TRBD2 | TRBV18 | . | TGTGCCAGCTCACCATCCGGACTAGCGGGATACAATGAGCAGTTCTTC | CASSPSGLAGYNEQFF
TRBJ1-5 | . | TRBV19 | once | TGTGCCAGTAGTATAGTGGCTTCTAGCAATCAGCCCCAGCATTTT | CASSIVASSNQPQHF
TRBJ1-4 | . | TRBV7-9 | . | TGTGCCAGCAACCGAAGGAGTTCTGAAAAACTGTTTTTT | CASNRRSSEKLFF
TRBJ2-7 | . | TRBV5-6 | . | TGTGCCAGCAGCTTATATGGGGGGGCCTACGACTCCTACGAGCAGTACTTC | CASSLYGGAYDSYEQYF
TRBJ1-2 | TRBD1 | TRBV2 | . | TGTGCCAGCAGTGAAGGACAGGGGAGACACTATGGCTACACCTTC | CASSEGQGRHYGYTF
TRBJ1-5 | . | TRBV2 | . | TGTGCCAGCAGCGAGTCCAGAGACTATAGCAATCAGCCCCAGCATTTT | CASSESRDYSNQPQHF
TRBJ2-7 | . | TRBV6-5 | . | TGTGCCAGCAGTTACCTGCCAGGGCCCCTGTACGAGCAGTACTTC | CASSYLPGPLYEQYF
TRBJ1-2 | . | TRBV4-1 | . | TGCGCCAGCAGACTCCGACAGGAGAACTATGGCTACACCTTC | CASRLRQENYGYTF
TRBJ2-7 | TRBD1 | TRBV25-1 | once | TGTGCCAGCAGTGAACAGGTACAGGGGAAATACGAGCAGTACTTC | CASSEQVQGKYEQYF
TRBJ2-1 | . | TRBV18 | once | TGTGCCAGCTCCCTATCCCCAGGGACATACAATGAGCAGTTCTTC | CASSLSPGTYNEQFF
TRBJ2-7 | TRBD2 | TRBV24-1 | . | TGTGCCACCAGTGACCCTGGACTAGCCGGAGGGGAGCAGTACTTC | CATSDPGLAGGEQYF
TRBJ1-3 | TRBD1 | TRBV2 | . | TGTGCCAGCAGCAGTACAGGGGGCTCGGTAACTGGAAACACCATATATTTT | CASSSTGGSVTGNTIYF
TRBJ1-5 | TRBD1 | TRBV5-1 | once | TGCGCCAGCAGCTTGGATGGGACAGGGGGCAATCAGCCCCAGCATTTT | CASSLDGTGGNQPQHF
TRBJ1-2 | . | TRBV6-6 | . | TGTGCCAGCAGCAACGGGGGGAACTATGGCTACACCTTC | CASSNGGNYGYTF
TRBJ1-1 | . | TRBV30 | . | TGTGCCTGGAGTGTAAAGCCTAGTACTGAAGCTTTCTTT | CAWSVKPSTEAFF
TRBJ1-2 | . | TRBV28 | . | TGTGCCAGCAACGGCGGGAGCGTTCGGGATTCGTACTATGGCTACACCTTC | CASNGGSVRDSYYGYTF
TRBJ2-7 | . | TRBV7-8 | . | TGTGCCAGCAGCTCGGAGGGGCTTCGCGAGCAGTACTTC | CASSSEGLREQYF
TRBJ1-5 | . | TRBV7-9 | . | TGTGCCAGCAGCTTTAGCCCGACAGAGCCCCAGCATTTT | CASSFSPTEPQHF
TRBJ1-5 | TRBD1 | TRBV29-1 | . | TGCAGCGTGAGACAGGGAGGAAGCAATCAGCCCCAGCATTTT | CSVRQGGSNQPQHF
TRBJ1-5 | . | TRBV6-1 | . | TGTGCCAGCAGTGAATATATGATAAACCAGGGGCAGCCCCAGCATTTT | CASSEYMINQGQPQHF
TRBJ1-4 | TRBD1 | TRBV7-6 | few | TGTGCCAGCAGCCCCGGACAGGTTTTTGGAGAAAAACTGTTTTTT | CASSPGQVFGEKLFF
TRBJ2-1 | . | TRBV21-1 | . | TGTGCCAGCAGCACGCCTGGGGCCACCCTGAGCTCCTACAATGAGCAGTTCTTC | CASSTPGATLSSYNEQFF
TRBJ2-7 | TRBD2 | TRBV7-9 | . | TGTGCCAGCAGCTTAGGGACTAGCAGCTACGAGCAGTACTTC | CASSLGTSSYEQYF
TRBJ1-1 | TRBD1 | TRBV7-2 | . | TGTGCCAGCAGCTTAGGCTTCGACAGGGCCAACACTGAAGCTTTCTTT | CASSLGFDRANTEAFF
TRBJ1-5 | . | TRBV28 | few | TGTGCCAGCAGTTTATCTCCGGGGTTGGGTAGCGGGGATCAGCCCCAGCATTTT | CASSLSPGLGSGDQPQHF
TRBJ2-3 | TRBD1 | TRBV3-1/TRBV3-2 | . | TGTGCCAGCAGCCAAGCAGGGGGTAGTCCCACAGATACGCAGTATTTT | CASSQAGGSPTDTQYF
TRBJ1-4 | TRBD1 | TRBV5-4 | . | TGTGCCAGCTCCTCCGACAGGGCGGATGAAAAACTGTTTTTT | CASSSDRADEKLFF
TRBJ2-1 | TRBD2 | TRBV5-1 | . | TGCGCCAGCAGCTTGGTCGGAGCGGGGTCCGGTGAGCAGTTCTTC | CASSLVGAGSGEQFF
TRBJ2-1 | . | TRBV5-1 | few | TGCGCCAGCAGCTTGGCCGACAATGAGCAGTTCTTC | CASSLADNEQFF
TRBJ1-1 | . | TRBV11-2 | . | TGTGCCAGCAGCTTAGATACTGTAGGGGCAGCTTTCTTT | CASSLDTVGAAFF
TRBJ1-6 | TRBD1 | TRBV4-1 | . | TGCGCCAGCAGCCAAGATCCTCGGACAGGGCTTTCACCCCTCCACTTT | CASSQDPRTGLSPLHF
TRBJ1-3 | . | TRBV5-4 | . | TGTGCCAGCAGAGCGGGTCCGGAACACTCTGGAAACACCATATATTTT | CASRAGPEHSGNTIYF
TRBJ1-3 | . | TRBV19 | . | TGTGCCAGTAGTCACACTGGAAACACCATATATTTT | CASSHTGNTIYF
TRBJ1-2 | TRBD1 | TRBV9 | . | TGTGCCAGCAGCCGTACAGGGGGGGAACTCTATGGCTACACCTTC | CASSRTGGELYGYTF